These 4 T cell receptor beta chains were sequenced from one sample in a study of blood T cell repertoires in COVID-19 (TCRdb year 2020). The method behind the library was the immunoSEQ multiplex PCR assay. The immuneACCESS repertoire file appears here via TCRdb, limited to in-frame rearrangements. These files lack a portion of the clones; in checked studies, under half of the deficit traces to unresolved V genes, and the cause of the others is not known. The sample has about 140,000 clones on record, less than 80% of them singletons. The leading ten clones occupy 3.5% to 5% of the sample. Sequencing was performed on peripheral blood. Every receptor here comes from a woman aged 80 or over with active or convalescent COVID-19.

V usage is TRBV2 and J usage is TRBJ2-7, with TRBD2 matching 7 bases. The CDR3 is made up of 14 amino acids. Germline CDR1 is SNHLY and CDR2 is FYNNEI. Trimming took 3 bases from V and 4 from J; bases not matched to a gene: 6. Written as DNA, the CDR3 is TGTGCCAGCAGTGACGCCGGGGGGTTATACGAGCAGTACTTC. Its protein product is CASSDAGGLYEQYF.

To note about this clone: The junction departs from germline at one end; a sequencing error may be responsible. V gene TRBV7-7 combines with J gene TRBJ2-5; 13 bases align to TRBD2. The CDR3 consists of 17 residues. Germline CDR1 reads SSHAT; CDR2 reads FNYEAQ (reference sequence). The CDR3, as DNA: TGTGCTAGCAGCTTAGGGGGACTAGCGGGGTTTCGAGAGACCCAGTACTTC. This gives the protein CASSLGGLAGFRETQYF. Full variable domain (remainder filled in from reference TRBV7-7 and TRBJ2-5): GAGVSQSPRYKVTKRGQDVTLRCDPISSHATLYWYQQALGQGPEFLTYFNYEAQPDKSGLPSDRFSAERPEGSISTLTIQRTEQRDSAMYRCASSLGGLAGFRETQYFGPGTRLLVL.

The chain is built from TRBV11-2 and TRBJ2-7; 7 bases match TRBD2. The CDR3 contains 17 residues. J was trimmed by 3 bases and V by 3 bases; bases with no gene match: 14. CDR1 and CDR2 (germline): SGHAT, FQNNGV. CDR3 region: CASSFPSRDYHYYEQYF. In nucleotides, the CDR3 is TGTGCCAGCAGCTTTCCTTCCCGGGACTACCACTACTACGAGCAGTACTTC.

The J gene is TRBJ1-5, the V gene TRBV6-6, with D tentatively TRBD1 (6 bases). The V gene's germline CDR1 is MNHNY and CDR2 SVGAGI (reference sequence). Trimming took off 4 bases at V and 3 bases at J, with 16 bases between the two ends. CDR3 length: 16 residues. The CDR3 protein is CASSFATGNLNQPQHF. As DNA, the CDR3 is TGTGCCAGCAGTTTCGCTACAGGGAACCTCAATCAGCCCCAGCATTTT.